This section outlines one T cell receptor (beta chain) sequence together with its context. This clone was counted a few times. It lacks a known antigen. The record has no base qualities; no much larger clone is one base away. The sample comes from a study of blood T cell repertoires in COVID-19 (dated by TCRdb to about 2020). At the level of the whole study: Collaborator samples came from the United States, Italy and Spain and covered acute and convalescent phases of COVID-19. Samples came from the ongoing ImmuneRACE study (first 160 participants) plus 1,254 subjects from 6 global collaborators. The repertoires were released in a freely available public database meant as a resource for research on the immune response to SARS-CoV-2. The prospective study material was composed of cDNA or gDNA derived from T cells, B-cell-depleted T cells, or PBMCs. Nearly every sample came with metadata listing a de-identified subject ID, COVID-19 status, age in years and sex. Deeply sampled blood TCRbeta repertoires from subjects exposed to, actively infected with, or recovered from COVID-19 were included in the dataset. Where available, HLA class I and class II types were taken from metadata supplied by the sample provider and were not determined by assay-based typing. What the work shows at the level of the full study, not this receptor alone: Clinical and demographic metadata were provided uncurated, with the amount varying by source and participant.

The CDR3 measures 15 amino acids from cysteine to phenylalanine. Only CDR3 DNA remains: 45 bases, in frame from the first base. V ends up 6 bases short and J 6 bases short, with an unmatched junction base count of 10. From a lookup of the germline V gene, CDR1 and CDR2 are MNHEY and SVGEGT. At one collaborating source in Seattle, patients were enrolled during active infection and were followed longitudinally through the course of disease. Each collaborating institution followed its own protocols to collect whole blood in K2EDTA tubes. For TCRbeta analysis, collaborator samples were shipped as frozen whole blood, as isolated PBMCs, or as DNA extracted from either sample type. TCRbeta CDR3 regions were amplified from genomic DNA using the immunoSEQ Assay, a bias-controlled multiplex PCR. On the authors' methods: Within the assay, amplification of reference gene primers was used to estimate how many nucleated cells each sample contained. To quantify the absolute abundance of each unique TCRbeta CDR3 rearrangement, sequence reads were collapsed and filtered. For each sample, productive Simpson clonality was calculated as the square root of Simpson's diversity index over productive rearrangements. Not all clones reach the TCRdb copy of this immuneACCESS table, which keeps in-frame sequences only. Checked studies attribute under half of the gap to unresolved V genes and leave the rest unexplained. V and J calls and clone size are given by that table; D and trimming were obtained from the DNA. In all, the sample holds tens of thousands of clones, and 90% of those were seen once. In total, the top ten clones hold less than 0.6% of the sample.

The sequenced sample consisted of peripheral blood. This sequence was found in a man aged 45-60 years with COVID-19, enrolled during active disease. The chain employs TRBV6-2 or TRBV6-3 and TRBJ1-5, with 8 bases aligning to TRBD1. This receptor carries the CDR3 CASSSAGGESQPQHF. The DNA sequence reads TGTGCCAGCAGCTCCGCAGGGGGCGAAAGTCAGCCCCAGCATTTT.